The clone carrying this T cell receptor (beta chain) appeared a single time. Its specificity is not known. The sample belongs to a study of T cell responses to AZD1222 COVID-19 vaccine. CDR1 and CDR2 from the germline V gene are LNHNV and YYDKDF (reference sequence). The CDR3 totals 13 residues. V was trimmed by 6 bases and J by 5 bases, leaving 11 bases between them. Whether given at about 4 or about 12 weeks, second doses were pooled. Study-level points and caveats: Baseline serostatus was positive in only six AZD1222 recipients. Repertoire sampling occurred only after the peak T cell response. Females outnumbered males among donors, who were mostly white British; clonal diversity was possibly underestimated.

Some clones are missing from TCRdb's copy, which holds only in-frame ones; the method was immunoSEQ multiplex PCR. The sample has 90,000 to 120,000 clones, around 92% seen once. This sequence was found in an adult who received the AZD1222 COVID-19 vaccine. This chain connects TRBV15 to TRBJ1-5; D gene uncertain. Material: peripheral blood, obtained 28 days after the second AZD1222 dose. The CDR3 DNA sequence: TGTGCCACCAGTTATTCGAAGTATCAGCCCCAGCATTTT. This translates into CATSYSKYQPQHF.